The text below deals with one T cell receptor beta chain. This sample is part of a study of identical twins. TCRdb reprocessed the 5' RACE reads via MiXCR and lists one record per CDR3 protein. The sample shows approximately 690,000 distinct CDR3 sequences, 6.1% of them seen only once. The receptor was isolated from a man between 18 and 29 years old in good health. The sequenced sample was naive T cells sorted from blood.

CDR3 amino acids: CASSLDADLSYEQYF. The CDR3 bases are TGTGCCAGCAGCTTAGATGCTGATCTCTCCTACGAGCAGTACTTC. The chain is built from TRBV7-3 and TRBJ2-7; D gene unclear. The CDR3 extends over 15 amino acids. Trimming took off 2 bases at V and 0 bases at J, with 11 bases between the two ends. Germline V CDR1 and CDR2: SGHTA, FQGTGA.